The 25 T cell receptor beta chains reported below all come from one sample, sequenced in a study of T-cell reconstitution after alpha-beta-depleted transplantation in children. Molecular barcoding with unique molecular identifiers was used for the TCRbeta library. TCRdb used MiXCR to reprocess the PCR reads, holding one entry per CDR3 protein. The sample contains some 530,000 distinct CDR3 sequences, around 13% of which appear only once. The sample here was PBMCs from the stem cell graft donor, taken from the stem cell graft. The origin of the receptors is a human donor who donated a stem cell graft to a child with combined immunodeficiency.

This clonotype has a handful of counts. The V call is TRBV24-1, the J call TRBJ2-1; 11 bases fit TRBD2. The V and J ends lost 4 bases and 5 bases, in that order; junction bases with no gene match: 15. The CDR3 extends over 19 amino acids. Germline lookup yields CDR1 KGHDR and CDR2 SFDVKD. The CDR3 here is CATSDPDRVGTSGNNEQFF. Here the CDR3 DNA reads TGTGCCACCAGTGACCCGGACAGGGTTGGGACTAGCGGCAACAATGAGCAGTTCTTC.

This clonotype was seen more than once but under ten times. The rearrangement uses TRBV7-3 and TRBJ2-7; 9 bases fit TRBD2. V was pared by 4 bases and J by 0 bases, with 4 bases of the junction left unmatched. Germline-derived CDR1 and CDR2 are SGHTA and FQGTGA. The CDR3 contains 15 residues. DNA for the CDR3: TGTGCCAGCAGCTCTTCTAGCGGGAACTCCTACGAGCAGTACTTC. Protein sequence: CASSSSSGNSYEQYF.

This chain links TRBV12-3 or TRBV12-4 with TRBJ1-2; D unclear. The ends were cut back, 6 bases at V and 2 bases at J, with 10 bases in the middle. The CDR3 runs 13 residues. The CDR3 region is CASSPLQNYGYTF. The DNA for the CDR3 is TGTGCCAGCAGCCCGCTCCAGAACTATGGCTACACCTTC.

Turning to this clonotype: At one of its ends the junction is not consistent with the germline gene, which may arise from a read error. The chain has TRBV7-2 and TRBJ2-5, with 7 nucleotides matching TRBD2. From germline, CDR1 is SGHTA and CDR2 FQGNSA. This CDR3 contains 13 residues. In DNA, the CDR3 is TGTGCCAGCAGCCAACCTGGGGGGGACGCCGTAATCTTC. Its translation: CASSQPGGDAVIF.

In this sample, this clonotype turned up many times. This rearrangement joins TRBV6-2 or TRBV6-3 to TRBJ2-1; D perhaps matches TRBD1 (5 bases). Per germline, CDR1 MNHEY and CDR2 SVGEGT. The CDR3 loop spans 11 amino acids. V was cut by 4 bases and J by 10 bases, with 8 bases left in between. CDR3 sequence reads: CASSFYREQFF. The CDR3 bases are TGTGCCAGCAGTTTTTACAGGGAGCAGTTCTTC.

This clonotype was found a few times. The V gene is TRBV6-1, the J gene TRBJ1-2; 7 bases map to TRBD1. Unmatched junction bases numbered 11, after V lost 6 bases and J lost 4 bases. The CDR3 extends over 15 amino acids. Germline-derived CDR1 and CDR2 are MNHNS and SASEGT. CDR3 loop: CASSPGGVRSYGYTF. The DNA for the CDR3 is TGTGCCAGCAGCCCAGGGGGGGTTCGCAGCTATGGCTACACCTTC.

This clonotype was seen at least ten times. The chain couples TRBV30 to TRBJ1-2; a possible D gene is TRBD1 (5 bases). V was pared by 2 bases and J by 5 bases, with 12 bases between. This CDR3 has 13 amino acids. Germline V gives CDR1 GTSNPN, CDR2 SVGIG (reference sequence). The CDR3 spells CAWSMQGMYGYTF. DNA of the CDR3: TGTGCCTGGAGTATGCAGGGCATGTATGGCTACACCTTC.

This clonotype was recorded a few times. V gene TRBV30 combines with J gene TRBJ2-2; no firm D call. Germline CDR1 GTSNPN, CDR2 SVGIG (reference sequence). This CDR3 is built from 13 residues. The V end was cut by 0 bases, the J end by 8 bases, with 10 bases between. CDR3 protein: CAWSVRTAGELFF. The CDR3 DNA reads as TGTGCCTGGAGTGTACGAACCGCTGGGGAGCTGTTTTTT.

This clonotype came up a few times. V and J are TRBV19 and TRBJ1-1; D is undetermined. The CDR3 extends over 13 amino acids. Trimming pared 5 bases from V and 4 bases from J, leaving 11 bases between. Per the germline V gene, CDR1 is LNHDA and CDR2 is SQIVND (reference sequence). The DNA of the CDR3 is TGTGCCAGTAGTGTACAACGGGCCACTGAAGCTTTCTTT. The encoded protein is CASSVQRATEAFF. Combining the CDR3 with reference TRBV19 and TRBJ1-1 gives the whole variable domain DGGITQSPKYLFRKEGQNVTLSCEQNLNHDAMYWYRQDPGQGLRLIYYSQIVNDFQKGDIAEGYSVSREKKESFPLTVTSAQKNPTAFYLCASSVQRATEAFFGQGTRLTVV.

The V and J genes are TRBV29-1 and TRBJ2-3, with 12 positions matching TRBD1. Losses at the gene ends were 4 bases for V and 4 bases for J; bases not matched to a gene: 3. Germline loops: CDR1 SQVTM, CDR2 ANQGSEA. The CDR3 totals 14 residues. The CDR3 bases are TGCAGCGTTGGGGGGACAGGGGGCCCAGATACGCAGTATTTT. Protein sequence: CSVGGTGGPDTQYF.

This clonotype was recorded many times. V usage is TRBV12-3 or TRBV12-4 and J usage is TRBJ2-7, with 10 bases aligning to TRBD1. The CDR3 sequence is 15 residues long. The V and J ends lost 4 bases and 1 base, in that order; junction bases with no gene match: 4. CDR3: CASSSRGQGSYEQYF. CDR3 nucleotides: TGTGCCAGCAGTTCTCGGGGACAGGGGTCCTACGAGCAGTACTTC.

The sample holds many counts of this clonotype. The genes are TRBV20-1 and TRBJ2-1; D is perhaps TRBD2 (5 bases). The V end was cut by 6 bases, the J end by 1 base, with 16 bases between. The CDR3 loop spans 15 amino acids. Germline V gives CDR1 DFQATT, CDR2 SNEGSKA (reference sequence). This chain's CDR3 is CSALLALSSYNEQFF. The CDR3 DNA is TGCAGTGCGTTATTAGCGTTGTCTTCCTACAATGAGCAGTTCTTC.

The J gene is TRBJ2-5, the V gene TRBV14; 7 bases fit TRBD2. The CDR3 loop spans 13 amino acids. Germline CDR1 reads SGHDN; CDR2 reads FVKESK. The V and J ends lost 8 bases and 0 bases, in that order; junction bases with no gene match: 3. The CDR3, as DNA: TGTGCCAGCGGGCTAGCGGACCAAGAGACCCAGTACTTC. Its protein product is CASGLADQETQYF.

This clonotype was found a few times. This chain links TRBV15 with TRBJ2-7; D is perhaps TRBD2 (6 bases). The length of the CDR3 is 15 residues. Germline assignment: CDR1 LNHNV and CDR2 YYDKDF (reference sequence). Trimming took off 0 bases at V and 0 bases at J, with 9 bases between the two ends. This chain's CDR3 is CATSRDIGSSYEQYF. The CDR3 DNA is TGTGCCACCAGCAGAGATATCGGGAGCTCCTACGAGCAGTACTTC.

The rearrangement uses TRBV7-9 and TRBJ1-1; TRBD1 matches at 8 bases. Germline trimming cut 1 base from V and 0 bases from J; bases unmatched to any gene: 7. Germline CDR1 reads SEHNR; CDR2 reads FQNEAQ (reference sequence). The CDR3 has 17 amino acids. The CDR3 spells CASSLEGTGLMNTEAFF. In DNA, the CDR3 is TGTGCCAGCAGCTTAGAGGGGACAGGCCTCATGAACACTGAAGCTTTCTTT.

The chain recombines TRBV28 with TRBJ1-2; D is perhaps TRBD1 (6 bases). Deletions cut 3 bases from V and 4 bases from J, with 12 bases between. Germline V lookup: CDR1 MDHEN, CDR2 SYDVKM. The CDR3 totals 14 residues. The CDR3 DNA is TGTGCCAGCAGTTTTGAAGGGGGAAGCTATGGCTACACCTTC. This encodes CASSFEGGSYGYTF.

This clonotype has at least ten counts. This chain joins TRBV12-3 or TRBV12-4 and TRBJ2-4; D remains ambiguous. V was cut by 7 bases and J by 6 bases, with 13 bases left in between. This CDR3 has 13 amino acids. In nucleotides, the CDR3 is TGTGCCAGCACCCTTGGGCAGGTAAACATTCAGTACTTC. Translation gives CASTLGQVNIQYF.

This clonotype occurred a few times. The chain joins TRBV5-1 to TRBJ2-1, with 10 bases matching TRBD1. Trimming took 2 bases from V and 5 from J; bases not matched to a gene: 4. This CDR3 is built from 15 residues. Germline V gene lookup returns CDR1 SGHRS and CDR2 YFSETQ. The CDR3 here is CASSLGQGGNNEQFF. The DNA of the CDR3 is TGCGCCAGCAGCTTAGGACAGGGGGGAAACAATGAGCAGTTCTTC.

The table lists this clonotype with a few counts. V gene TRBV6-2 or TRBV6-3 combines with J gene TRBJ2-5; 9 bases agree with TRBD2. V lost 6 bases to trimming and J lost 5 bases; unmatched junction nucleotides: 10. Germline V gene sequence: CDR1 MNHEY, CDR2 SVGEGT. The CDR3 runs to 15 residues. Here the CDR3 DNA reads TGTGCCAGCAGCTGGAGGCTAGCGGGATCTGAGACCCAGTACTTC. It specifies CASSWRLAGSETQYF.

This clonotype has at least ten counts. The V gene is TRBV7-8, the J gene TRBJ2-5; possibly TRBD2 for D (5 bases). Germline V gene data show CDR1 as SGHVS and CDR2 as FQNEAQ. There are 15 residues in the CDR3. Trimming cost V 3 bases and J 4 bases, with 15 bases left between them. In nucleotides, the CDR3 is TGTGCCAGCAGCTTTGAGGGAGAGGCCCCAGAGACCCAGTACTTC. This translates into CASSFEGEAPETQYF.

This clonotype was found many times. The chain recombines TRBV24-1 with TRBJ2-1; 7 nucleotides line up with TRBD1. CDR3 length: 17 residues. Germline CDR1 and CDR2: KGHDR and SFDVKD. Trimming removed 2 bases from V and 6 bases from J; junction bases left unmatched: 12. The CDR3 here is CATSDSATRDSSNEQFF. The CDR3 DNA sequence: TGTGCCACCAGTGATTCCGCTACACGGGACAGTTCCAATGAGCAGTTCTTC.

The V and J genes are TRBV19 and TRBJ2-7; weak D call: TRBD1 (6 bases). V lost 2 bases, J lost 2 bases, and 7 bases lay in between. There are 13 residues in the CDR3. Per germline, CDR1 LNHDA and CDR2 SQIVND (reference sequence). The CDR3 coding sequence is TGTGCCAGTAGTATAACAGGGACCTACGAGCAGTACTTC. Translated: CASSITGTYEQYF.

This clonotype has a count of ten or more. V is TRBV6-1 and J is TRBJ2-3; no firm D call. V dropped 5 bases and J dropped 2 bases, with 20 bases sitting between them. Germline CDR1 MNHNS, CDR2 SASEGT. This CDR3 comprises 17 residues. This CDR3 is CASSPGAQPISTDTQYF. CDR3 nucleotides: TGTGCCAGCAGTCCCGGTGCACAGCCTATCTCCACAGATACGCAGTATTTT.

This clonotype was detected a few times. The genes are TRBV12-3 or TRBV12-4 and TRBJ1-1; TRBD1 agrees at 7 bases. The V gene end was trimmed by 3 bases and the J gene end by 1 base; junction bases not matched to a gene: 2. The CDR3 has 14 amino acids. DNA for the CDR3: TGTGCCAGCAGTTTGGACAGGCAGAACACTGAAGCTTTCTTT. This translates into CASSLDRQNTEAFF.

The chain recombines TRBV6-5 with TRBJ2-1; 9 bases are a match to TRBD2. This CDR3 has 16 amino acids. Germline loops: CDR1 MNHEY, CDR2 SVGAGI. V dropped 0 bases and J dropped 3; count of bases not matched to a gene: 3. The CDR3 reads CASSYSSSGVYNEQFF. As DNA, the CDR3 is TGTGCCAGCAGTTACTCTTCTAGCGGGGTCTACAATGAGCAGTTCTTC.